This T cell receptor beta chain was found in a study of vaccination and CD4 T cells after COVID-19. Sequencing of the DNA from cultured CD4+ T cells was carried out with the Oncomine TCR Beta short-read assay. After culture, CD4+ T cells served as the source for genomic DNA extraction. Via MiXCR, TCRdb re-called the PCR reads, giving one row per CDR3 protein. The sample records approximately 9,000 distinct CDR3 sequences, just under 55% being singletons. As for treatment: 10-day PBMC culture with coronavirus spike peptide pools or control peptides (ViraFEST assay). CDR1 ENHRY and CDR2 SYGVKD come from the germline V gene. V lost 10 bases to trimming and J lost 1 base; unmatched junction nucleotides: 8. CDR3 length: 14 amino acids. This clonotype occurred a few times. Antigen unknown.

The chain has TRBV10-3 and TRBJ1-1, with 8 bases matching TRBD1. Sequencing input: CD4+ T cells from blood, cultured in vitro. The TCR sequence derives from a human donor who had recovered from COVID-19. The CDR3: CATRTGPRNTEAFF. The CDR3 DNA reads TGTGCCACCCGGACAGGGCCAAGGAACACTGAAGCTTTCTTT.